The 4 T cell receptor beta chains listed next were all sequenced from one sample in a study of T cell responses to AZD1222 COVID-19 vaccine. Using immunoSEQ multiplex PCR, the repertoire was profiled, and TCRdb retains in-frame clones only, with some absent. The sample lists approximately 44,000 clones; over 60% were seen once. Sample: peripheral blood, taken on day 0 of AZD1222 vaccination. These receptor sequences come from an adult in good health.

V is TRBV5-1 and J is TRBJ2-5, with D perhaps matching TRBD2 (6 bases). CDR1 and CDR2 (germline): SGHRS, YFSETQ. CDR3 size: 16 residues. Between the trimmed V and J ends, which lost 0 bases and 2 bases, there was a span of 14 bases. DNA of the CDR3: TGCGCCAGCAGCTTGGGCCCGGGGGTCCAACAAGAGACCCAGTACTTC. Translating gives CASSLGPGVQQETQYF.

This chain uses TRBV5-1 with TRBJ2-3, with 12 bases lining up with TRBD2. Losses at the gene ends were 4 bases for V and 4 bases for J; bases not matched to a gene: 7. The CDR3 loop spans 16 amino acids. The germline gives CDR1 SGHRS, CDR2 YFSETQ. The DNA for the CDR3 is TGCGCCAGCAGCCCTTTGACTAGCGGGGGTGCAGATACGCAGTATTTT. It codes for CASSPLTSGGADTQYF.

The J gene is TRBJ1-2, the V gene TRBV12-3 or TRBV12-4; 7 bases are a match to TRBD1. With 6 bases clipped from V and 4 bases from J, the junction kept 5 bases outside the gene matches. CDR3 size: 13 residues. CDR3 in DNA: TGTGCCAGCAGGCAGACAGGGCGCTATGGCTACACCTTC. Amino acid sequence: CASRQTGRYGYTF.

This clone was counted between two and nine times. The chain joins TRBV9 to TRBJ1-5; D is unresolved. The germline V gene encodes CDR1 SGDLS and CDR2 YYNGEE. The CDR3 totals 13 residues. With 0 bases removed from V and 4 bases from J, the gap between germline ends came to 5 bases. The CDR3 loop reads CASSVDLNQPQHF. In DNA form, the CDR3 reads TGTGCCAGCAGCGTAGACTTGAATCAGCCCCAGCATTTT.